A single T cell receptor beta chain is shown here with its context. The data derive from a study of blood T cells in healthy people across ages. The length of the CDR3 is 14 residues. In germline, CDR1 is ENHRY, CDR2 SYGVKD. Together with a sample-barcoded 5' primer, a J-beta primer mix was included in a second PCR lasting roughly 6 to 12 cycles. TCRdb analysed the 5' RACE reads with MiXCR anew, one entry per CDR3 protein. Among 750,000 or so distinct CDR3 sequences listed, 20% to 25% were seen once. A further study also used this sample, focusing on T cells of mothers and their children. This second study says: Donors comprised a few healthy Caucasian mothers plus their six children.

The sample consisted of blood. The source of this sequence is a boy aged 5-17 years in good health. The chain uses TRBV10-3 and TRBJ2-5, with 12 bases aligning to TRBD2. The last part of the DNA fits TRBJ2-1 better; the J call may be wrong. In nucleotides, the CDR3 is TGTGCCATCAGTGGACCTAGCGGGGGGGATGAGCAGTTCTTC. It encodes CAISGPSGGDEQFF.